This TCR beta chain originates from a study of identical twins. Study results and limitations: A lower insertion count was a feature of abundant cord blood beta clonotypes, with no such feature in memory repertoires.

The CDR3 runs 13 residues. In germline, CDR1 is SGHVS, CDR2 FNYEAQ. V shed 5 bases and J shed 4 bases, with 11 bases lying between them. In the case of this clonotype: Its antigen is not known.

TCRdb passed the 5' RACE reads through MiXCR, listing each CDR3 protein once. Of some 690,000 distinct CDR3 sequences listed, about 20% were seen once; the top ten hold 4% to 4.5%. These same records also appear under a second study, on T cells expressing NK-cell markers. This second study notes: Among the eight sequenced donors, seven tested HCMV-seropositive and one tested seronegative. Roughly six donors showed dominant NKG2C+ clonotypes comprising roughly 1.0-7.5% of their CD8+ T cells. These clonotypes additionally ranked first within the CD3+CD56-NKG2C+ fraction of a few donors.

The clonotype originates from a woman younger than 35 in good health. V is TRBV7-6 and J is TRBJ1-2; D uncertain. Specimen: PBMCs. In nucleotides, the CDR3 is TGTGCCAGCAGCCAGGACGGTGTCTATGGCTACACCTTC. Translation: CASSQDGVYGYTF.